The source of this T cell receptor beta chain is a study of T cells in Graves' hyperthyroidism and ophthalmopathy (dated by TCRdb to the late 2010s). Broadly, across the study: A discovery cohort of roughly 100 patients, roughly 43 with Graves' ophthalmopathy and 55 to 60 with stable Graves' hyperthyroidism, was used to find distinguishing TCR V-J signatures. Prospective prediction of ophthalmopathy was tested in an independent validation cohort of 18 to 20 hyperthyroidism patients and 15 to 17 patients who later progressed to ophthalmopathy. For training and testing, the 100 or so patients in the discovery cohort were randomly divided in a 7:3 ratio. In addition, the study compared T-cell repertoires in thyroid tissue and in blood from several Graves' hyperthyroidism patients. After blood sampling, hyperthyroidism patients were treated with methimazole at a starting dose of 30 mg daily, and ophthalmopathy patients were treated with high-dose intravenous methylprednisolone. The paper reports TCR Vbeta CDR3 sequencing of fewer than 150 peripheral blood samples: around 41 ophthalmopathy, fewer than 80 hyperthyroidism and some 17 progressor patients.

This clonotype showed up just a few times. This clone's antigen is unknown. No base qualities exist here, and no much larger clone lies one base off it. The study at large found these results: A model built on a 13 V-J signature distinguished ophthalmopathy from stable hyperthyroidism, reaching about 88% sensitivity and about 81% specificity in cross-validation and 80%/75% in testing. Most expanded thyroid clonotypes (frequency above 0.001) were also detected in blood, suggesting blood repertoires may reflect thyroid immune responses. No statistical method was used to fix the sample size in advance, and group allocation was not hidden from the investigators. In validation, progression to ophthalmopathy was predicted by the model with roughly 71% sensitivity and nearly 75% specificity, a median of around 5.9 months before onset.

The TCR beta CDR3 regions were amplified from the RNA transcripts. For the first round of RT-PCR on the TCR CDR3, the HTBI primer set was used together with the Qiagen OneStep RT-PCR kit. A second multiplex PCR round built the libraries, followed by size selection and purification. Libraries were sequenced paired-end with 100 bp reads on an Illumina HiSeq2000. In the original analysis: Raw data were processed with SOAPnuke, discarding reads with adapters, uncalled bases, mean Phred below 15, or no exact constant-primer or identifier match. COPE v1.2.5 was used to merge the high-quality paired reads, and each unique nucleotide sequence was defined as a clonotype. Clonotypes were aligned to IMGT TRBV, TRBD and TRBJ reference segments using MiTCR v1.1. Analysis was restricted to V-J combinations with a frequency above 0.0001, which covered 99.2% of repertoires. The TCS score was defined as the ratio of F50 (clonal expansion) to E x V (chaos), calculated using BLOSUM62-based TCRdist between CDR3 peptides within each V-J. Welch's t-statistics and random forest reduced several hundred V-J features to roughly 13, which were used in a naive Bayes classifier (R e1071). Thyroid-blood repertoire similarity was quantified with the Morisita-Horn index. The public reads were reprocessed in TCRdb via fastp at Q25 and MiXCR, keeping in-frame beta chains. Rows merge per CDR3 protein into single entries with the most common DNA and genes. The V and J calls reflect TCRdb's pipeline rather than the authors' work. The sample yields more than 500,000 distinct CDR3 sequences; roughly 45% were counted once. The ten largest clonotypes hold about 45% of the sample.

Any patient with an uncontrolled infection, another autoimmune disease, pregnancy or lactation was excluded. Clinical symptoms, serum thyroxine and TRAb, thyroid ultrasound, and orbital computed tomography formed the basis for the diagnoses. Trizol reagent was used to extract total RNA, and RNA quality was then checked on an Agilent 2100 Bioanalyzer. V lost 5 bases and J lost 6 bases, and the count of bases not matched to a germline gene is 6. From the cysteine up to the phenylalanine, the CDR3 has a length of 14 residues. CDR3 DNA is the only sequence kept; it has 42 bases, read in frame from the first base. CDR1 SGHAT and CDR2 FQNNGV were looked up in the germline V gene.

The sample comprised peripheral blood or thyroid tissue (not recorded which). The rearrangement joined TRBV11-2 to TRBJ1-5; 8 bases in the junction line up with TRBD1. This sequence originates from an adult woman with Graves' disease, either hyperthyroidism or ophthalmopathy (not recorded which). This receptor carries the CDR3 CASSQDRGPQPQHF. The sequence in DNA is TGTGCCAGCAGCCAAGACAGGGGTCCTCAGCCCCAGCATTTT.